This TCR beta chain comes out of a study of CD8+CD57+ T cells in acquired aplastic anemia. For the study at large: Mean DNA quantity obtained from sorted CD4+ and CD8+ cells was 3.2 ug.

As to this clonotype: The antigen is not known.

The TCR beta profiling, which covered VDJ combination and CDR3 sequence, was carried out using genomic DNA as the template. TCRdb re-analysed the reads in MiXCR, keeping a single row per CDR3 protein. Among some 150,000 distinct CDR3 sequences, roughly 43% were seen once, and the ten largest hold roughly 1.2%. Patients chosen for sequencing had CD8+CD57+ cells that had expanded, as shown by flow cytometry. Regarding the study as a whole: The CD8+ Simpson's diversity of patients and controls was not significantly different.

The CDR3 spans 15 residues. V lost 5 bases to trimming and J lost 11 bases, with 19 bases between them. Germline loops: CDR1 SGHAT, CDR2 FQNNGV. This TCR was sampled from a human donor with aplastic anemia. The sequenced material came from sorted CD4+, CD8+, or CD8+CD57+ T cells (not recorded which) from PBMCs. The genes are TRBV11-2 and TRBJ1-6, with a weak D call TRBD1 (5 bases). The CDR3 spells CASSAGLIFRAPLHF. CDR3 DNA: TGTGCCAGCAGCGCGGGACTGATCTTTAGGGCACCCCTCCACTTT.